Listed below are T cell receptor beta chains from one sample, sequenced in a study of blood T cell repertoires in COVID-19. TCRdb's table, derived via immunoSEQ multiplex PCR, lists solely in-frame clones and lacks some. The table has approximately 74,000 clones, around nine tenths seen once. The sequenced sample consisted of peripheral blood. Source of these receptors: an older woman with acute or convalescent COVID-19. The CDR3 runs from the conserved cysteine through the conserved F or W. D genes are given only for firm matches. Some rows have no size entry. The others give once, few or many, or a class for an expanded clone.

len	abundance	v_gene	j_gene	d_gene	CDR3aa	CDR3nt
16	NA	TRBV9	TRBJ2-2	TRBD1	CASSPRQGVNTGELFF	TGTGCCAGCAGCCCACGACAGGGCGTGAACACCGGGGAGCTGTTTTTT
17	NA	TRBV20-1	TRBJ1-5	NA	CSASKEGGAYSNQPQHF	TGCAGTGCTAGTAAGGAGGGGGGGGCTTATAGCAATCAGCCCCAGCATTTT
15	NA	TRBV7-2	TRBJ1-1	TRBD1	CASSLRGGQGSEAFF	TGTGCCAGCAGCTTAAGAGGGGGACAGGGCTCTGAAGCTTTCTTT
15	NA	TRBV7-9	TRBJ1-1	TRBD1	CASSYTGEGRTEAFF	TGTGCCAGCAGCTACACAGGGGAAGGGCGAACTGAAGCTTTCTTT
11	NA	TRBV20-1	TRBJ2-7	TRBD1	CSASTRDRRYF	TGCAGTGCTTCCACCCGGGACAGGAGATACTTC
15	NA	TRBV4-1	TRBJ2-7	TRBD1	CASSHLSDRAKEQYF	TGCGCCAGCAGCCACCTCTCAGACAGGGCTAAGGAGCAGTACTTC
16	NA	TRBV7-2	TRBJ1-5	NA	CASSLEPYFSNQPQHF	TGTGCCAGCAGCTTAGAGCCATACTTTAGCAATCAGCCCCAGCATTTT
16	NA	TRBV7-9	TRBJ1-5	TRBD1	CASSSGTVFSNQPQHF	TGTGCCAGCAGCTCCGGGACAGTTTTTAGCAATCAGCCCCAGCATTTT
19	NA	TRBV3-1/TRBV3-2	TRBJ2-3	TRBD2	CASSQGFSGTSGGLGGQYF	TGTGCCAGCAGCCAAGGGTTTAGCGGGACTAGCGGGGGCCTTGGGGGGCAGTATTTT
20	NA	TRBV12-5	TRBJ2-1	TRBD2	CASGLVLGTSGRAGYNEQFF	TGTGCTAGTGGTTTGGTACTCGGGACTAGCGGGAGAGCAGGGTACAATGAGCAGTTCTTC
16	NA	TRBV5-1	TRBJ2-1	TRBD2	CASSLTNGLADNEQFF	TGCGCCAGCAGCTTGACCAACGGACTAGCGGACAATGAGCAGTTCTTC
16	NA	TRBV4-2	TRBJ2-7	TRBD1	CASSQEAGTGSYEQYF	TGTGCCAGCAGCCAAGAGGCCGGGACAGGGAGCTACGAGCAGTACTTC
14	NA	TRBV19	TRBJ2-1	TRBD2	CASSQRGNYNEQFF	TGTGCCAGTAGTCAGCGGGGCAACTACAATGAGCAGTTCTTC
14	NA	TRBV5-5	TRBJ2-1	TRBD2	CASSPWTSGNEQFF	TGTGCCAGCAGCCCATGGACTAGCGGCAATGAGCAGTTCTTC
15	NA	TRBV7-2	TRBJ2-1	NA	CASSGPGAGYNEQFF	TGTGCCAGCAGCGGGCCTGGGGCGGGGTACAATGAGCAGTTCTTC
13	NA	TRBV19	TRBJ2-7	NA	CASSIGQSYEQYF	TGTGCCAGTAGCATTGGACAAAGCTACGAGCAGTACTTC
18	NA	TRBV27	TRBJ2-7	TRBD1	CASSIRRTPQGTSYEQYF	TGTGCCAGCAGTATCAGACGTACTCCACAGGGGACCTCCTACGAGCAGTACTTC
13	NA	TRBV5-6	TRBJ2-5	NA	CASSSGGRETQYF	TGTGCCAGCAGCTCCGGAGGGCGGGAGACCCAGTACTTC
16	NA	TRBV4-1	TRBJ2-7	NA	CASSLVGGTGSYEQYF	TGCGCCAGCAGCCTCGTGGGGGGGACAGGATCCTACGAGCAGTACTTC
15	NA	TRBV24-1	TRBJ1-3	NA	CATSDPGSSGNTIYF	TGTGCCACCAGTGATCCTGGGAGCTCTGGAAACACCATATATTTT
16	NA	TRBV7-3	TRBJ2-1	TRBD2	CASSRRGGRSYNEQFF	TGTGCCAGCAGCCGTCGGGGGGGTAGGTCCTACAATGAGCAGTTCTTC
15	NA	TRBV6-4	TRBJ2-5	TRBD1	CASSPGTGGVETQYF	TGTGCCAGCAGCCCCGGGACAGGGGGCGTGGAGACCCAGTACTTC
12	once	TRBV2	TRBJ2-2	NA	CASSTTGGELFF	TGTGCCAGCAGCACGACGGGCGGGGAGCTGTTTTTT
14	NA	TRBV28	TRBJ1-6	TRBD1	CASSTGDHNSPLHF	TGTGCCAGCAGTACAGGGGACCATAATTCACCCCTCCACTTT
15	NA	TRBV19	TRBJ1-5	NA	CASSIGHNSNQPQHF	TGTGCCAGTAGTATAGGGCATAATAGCAATCAGCCCCAGCATTTT
14	NA	TRBV7-2	TRBJ2-7	TRBD2	CASSFNAGGYEQYF	TGTGCCAGCAGCTTCAATGCGGGGGGCTACGAGCAGTACTTC
14	NA	TRBV5-1	TRBJ1-1	TRBD1	CASSWGQGSSEAFF	TGCGCCAGCAGCTGGGGACAGGGCTCAAGTGAAGCTTTCTTT
14	NA	TRBV2	TRBJ1-1	NA	CASSERVGTTAPFF	TGTGCCAGCAGTGAACGAGTGGGCACCACGGCGCCTTTCTTT